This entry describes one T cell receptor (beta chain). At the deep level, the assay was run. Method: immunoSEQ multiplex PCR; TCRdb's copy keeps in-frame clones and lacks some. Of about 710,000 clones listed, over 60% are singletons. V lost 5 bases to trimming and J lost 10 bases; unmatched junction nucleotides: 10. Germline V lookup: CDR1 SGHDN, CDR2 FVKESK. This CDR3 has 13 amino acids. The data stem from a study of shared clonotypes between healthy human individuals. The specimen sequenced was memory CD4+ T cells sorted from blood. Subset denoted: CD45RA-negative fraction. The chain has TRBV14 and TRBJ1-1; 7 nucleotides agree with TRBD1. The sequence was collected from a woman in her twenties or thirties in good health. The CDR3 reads CASSEGPDRTAFF. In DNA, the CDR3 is TGTGCCAGCAGCGAAGGTCCGGACAGGACAGCTTTCTTT. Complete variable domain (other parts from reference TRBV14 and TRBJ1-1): EAGVTQFPSHSVIEKGQTVTLRCDPISGHDNLYWYRRVMGKEIKFLLHFVKESKQDESGMPNNRFLAERTGGTYSTLKVQPAELEDSGVYFCASSEGPDRTAFFGQGTRLTVV.